Shown below are 13 T cell receptor beta chains from a single sample sequenced in a study of T cells in Graves' hyperthyroidism and ophthalmopathy. TCR beta CDR3 region amplification was performed from RNA transcripts. The HTBI primer set drove a first-round RT-PCR of the TCR CDR3. TCRdb passed the multiplex PCR reads through MiXCR, listing each CDR3 protein once. The data hold 600,000 or so distinct CDR3 sequences, with about 14% observed a single time. Sequencing was done on a sample of blood. The source is a woman aged 45-65 years with Graves' ophthalmopathy.

The chain carries TRBV10-3 and TRBJ2-7; D not resolved. This CDR3 has 16 amino acids. Germline V gives CDR1 ENHRY, CDR2 SYGVKD. The V end lost 3 bases, the J end lost 7 bases, and 22 bases lay between the germline ends. The CDR3 loop is CAISDSRSPSLWEQYF. In nucleotides, the CDR3 is TGTGCCATCAGTGATTCAAGGTCTCCTTCACTTTGGGAGCAGTACTTC.

This clonotype was seen at least ten times. The J gene is TRBJ1-1, the V gene TRBV18; TRBD1 might be the D (6 bases). Germline-derived CDR1 and CDR2 are KGHSH and LQKENI. CDR3 length equals 14 residues. V lost 3 bases, J lost 7 bases, and 15 bases lay in between. The CDR3 coding sequence is TGTGCCAGCTCACCTGTTTCGGGCAGGGGTGAAGCTTTCTTT. This gives the protein CASSPVSGRGEAFF.

Comment on this clonotype: An end of the junction does not agree with germline; a read error may underlie this. The V and J genes are TRBV30 and TRBJ2-1; TRBD2 aligns across 16 bases. CDR3 length: 16 amino acids. Germline lookup yields CDR1 GTSNPN and CDR2 SVGIG (reference sequence). Here the CDR3 DNA reads TGTGCCTGGAGGACTGGGACTAGCGGGAGGGACAATGAGCGGTTCTTC. This gives the protein CAWRTGTSGRDNERFF.

This clonotype was picked up many times. The chain uses TRBV24-1 and TRBJ2-1, with a possible D match to TRBD1 (6 bases). The CDR3 sequence is 14 residues long. Germline CDR1 is KGHDR and CDR2 is SFDVKD. V was shortened by 1 base and J by 6 bases, with 9 bases between the two germline ends. CDR3 in amino acids: CATSDFQGTNEQFF. DNA of the CDR3: TGTGCCACCAGTGATTTCCAGGGGACCAATGAGCAGTTCTTC.

This clonotype has a count of ten or more. The V gene is TRBV7-8, the J gene TRBJ2-7; 11 nucleotides match TRBD2. The V and J ends lost 2 bases and 2 bases, in that order; junction bases with no gene match: 2. Germline loops: CDR1 SGHVS, CDR2 FQNEAQ. The CDR3 runs to 15 residues. CDR3 amino acids: CASSLPSGGTYEQYF. As DNA, the CDR3 is TGTGCCAGCAGCTTACCTAGCGGGGGGACCTACGAGCAGTACTTC.

This clonotype was observed at least ten times. The chain combines TRBV6-1 with TRBJ1-1; D unclear. Germline V lookup: CDR1 MNHNS, CDR2 SASEGT. The CDR3 extends over 13 amino acids. V shed 6 bases and J shed 4 bases, with 12 bases lying between them. The CDR3 is CASRDGTFTEAFF. As DNA, the CDR3 is TGTGCCAGCAGGGACGGAACCTTCACTGAAGCTTTCTTT.

This clonotype came up many times. The chain joins TRBV7-2 to TRBJ2-7; 7 nucleotides line up with TRBD1. The CDR3 contains 15 residues. The germline V gene encodes CDR1 SGHTA and CDR2 FQGNSA. Trimming took 7 bases from V and 3 from J; bases not matched to a gene: 12. This CDR3 is CASIPAAGTVYEQYF. In DNA form, the CDR3 reads TGTGCCAGCATACCAGCCGCCGGGACAGTCTACGAGCAGTACTTC.

The chain is built from TRBV24-1 and TRBJ1-2; D possibly corresponds to TRBD1 (5 bases). The germline V gene has CDR1 KGHDR and CDR2 SFDVKD. The V end was cut by 4 bases, the J end by 2 bases, with 22 bases between. The CDR3 spans 18 residues. Here the CDR3 reads CATSDPRAGAGRNYGYTF. CDR3 bases: TGTGCCACCAGTGACCCCCGGGCTGGGGCAGGGAGGAACTATGGCTACACCTTC.

This clonotype was detected many times. V gene TRBV6-1 combines with J gene TRBJ1-4; the D gene is possibly TRBD1 (5 bases). The CDR3 loop spans 13 amino acids. Germline lookup yields CDR1 MNHNS and CDR2 SASEGT. Trimming pared 6 bases from V and 8 bases from J, leaving 13 bases between. The CDR3 nucleotides read TGTGCCAGCAGGCAGGGCCGTCTAGAAAAACTGTTTTTT. Translated, it gives CASRQGRLEKLFF.

V is TRBV6-5 and J is TRBJ1-6, with D tentatively TRBD1 (5 bases). The CDR3 totals 14 residues. Trimming removed 5 bases at V and 7 bases at J, with 12 bases between. CDR1 is MNHEY and CDR2 is SVGAGI in the germline V gene. CDR3 region: CASSLQVGNSPLHF. CDR3 sequence (DNA): TGTGCCAGCAGTCTACAGGTTGGGAATTCACCCCTCCACTTT.

This clonotype was recorded a few times. The J gene is TRBJ2-6, the V gene TRBV2, with D possibly matching TRBD2 (6 bases). From germline, CDR1 is SNHLY and CDR2 FYNNEI. V lost 4 bases to trimming and J lost 0 bases, with 19 bases between them. This CDR3 is built from 19 residues. This CDR3 is CASSGGAGRTNSGANVLTF. The CDR3 bases are TGTGCCAGCAGTGGAGGAGCAGGGAGGACCAACTCTGGGGCCAACGTCCTGACTTTC.

The V call is TRBV7-9, the J call TRBJ1-4; maybe TRBD1 (5 bases). CDR3 length: 15 amino acids. Per germline, CDR1 SEHNR and CDR2 FQNEAQ (reference sequence). V lost 5 bases and J 7 bases, leaving 17 bases between the germline ends. The CDR3 loop reads CASSPTGTKSEKLFF. The CDR3 DNA follows: TGTGCCAGCAGCCCAACCGGGACGAAGAGTGAAAAACTGTTTTTT.

This clonotype has at least ten counts. The chain couples TRBV2 to TRBJ2-5, with TRBD1 matching 9 bases. There are 16 residues in the CDR3. V lost 7 bases to trimming and J lost 5 bases; unmatched junction nucleotides: 14. In germline, CDR1 is SNHLY, CDR2 FYNNEI. CDR3 sequence (DNA): TGTGCCAGCATCCCGGACAGGGGTGTGGAAAAGGAGACCCAGTACTTC. Translation: CASIPDRGVEKETQYF.